What follows is one TCR beta chain and its context. Its antigen is not identified. These data are taken from a study of T cells after yellow fever vaccination. General study results and limits: In post-booster samples, most primary-vaccination clones reappeared (about 97% CD4, around 87% CD8). Abundant contaminating clonotypes from the bulk population could appear in FACS-sorted repertoires.

TCRdb called the 5' RACE reads again in MiXCR, with one record for every CDR3 protein. The sample holds about 630,000 distinct CDR3 sequences; 9% to 15% are singletons and the top ten take 15%. Germline CDR1 reads LNHNV; CDR2 reads YYDKDF (reference sequence). The length of the CDR3 is 16 residues. The junction had 15 bases not matched to a gene; V was cut back by 4 bases and J by 7 bases. This TCR came from a young man who received the YFV17D yellow fever vaccine. The source was PBMCs, collected on the day of the yellow fever booster vaccination. The V gene is TRBV15, the J gene TRBJ2-7; TRBD1 aligns across 8 bases. The CDR3 loop reads CATSIATTGVDGEQYF. In DNA, the CDR3 is TGTGCCACCAGCATAGCCACGACAGGGGTGGATGGAGAGCAGTACTTC. Supplemented by reference TRBV15 and TRBJ2-7, the full variable domain reads DAMVIQNPRYQVTQFGKPVTLSCSQTLNHNVMYWYQQKSSQAPKLLFHYYDKDFNNEADTPDNFQSRRPNTSFCFLDIRSPGLGDTAMYLCATSIATTGVDGEQYFGPGTRLTVT.